The 17 T cell receptor beta chains in this list originate from one sample, sequenced in a study of shared clonotypes between healthy human individuals (TCRdb year 2020). Libraries were made using the immunoSEQ multiplex PCR assay. Entries here come from immuneACCESS through TCRdb and include only in-frame sequences with V and J called. Some clones fail to appear in such tables; in the studies checked, an unresolved V gene covers under half of the shortfall, and the cause of the remainder is unknown. This sample is represented by approximately 640,000 clones; less than 95% of them were singletons. The top ten clones comprise more than 30% of the sample. Sequenced input: memory CD8+ T cells from PBMCs. The sample's cell subset or site label, decoded: CD45RO+ cells pooled with CCR7-negative TemRA cells. The source is a man between 18 and 35 years old in good health. Some clones in this sample may be carry-over from other donors' samples.

This rearrangement joins TRBV18 to TRBJ1-2; perhaps TRBD1 as D (6 bases). Germline CDR1 and CDR2: KGHSH and LQKENI. CDR3 size: 16 residues. Trimming cost V 5 bases and J 7 bases, with 23 bases left between them. DNA of the CDR3: TGTGCCAGCTCAACTTACGAAACAGGGTTGAGGGGTGGCTACACCTTC. This sequence encodes CASSTYETGLRGGYTF.

The V gene is TRBV25-1, the J gene TRBJ2-4; D possibly matches TRBD1 or TRBD2 (6 bases each). Germline V lookup: CDR1 MGHDK, CDR2 SYGVNS. V gave up 3 bases and J gave up 0 bases, with 9 bases separating them. The CDR3 sequence is 15 residues long. Here the CDR3 reads CASSDWGAAKNIQYF. The DNA for the CDR3 is TGTGCCAGCAGTGATTGGGGGGCAGCCAAAAACATTCAGTACTTC.

The rearrangement uses TRBV7-9 and TRBJ2-2; possible D gene TRBD1, 6 bases. In germline, CDR1 is SEHNR, CDR2 FQNEAQ (reference sequence). Trimming pared 0 bases from V and 4 bases from J, leaving 9 bases between. CDR3 length: 15 amino acids. Written as DNA, the CDR3 is TGTGCCAGCAGCTTAGCACCAGGGGCCACCGGGGAGCTGTTTTTT. Its translation: CASSLAPGATGELFF.

V and J are TRBV11-2 and TRBJ2-4, with D possibly matching TRBD2 (7 bases). V lost 8 bases and J lost 0, with 17 bases in between. Germline CDR1 reads SGHAT; CDR2 reads FQNNGV. The CDR3 runs 16 residues. The CDR3 region has the DNA TGTGCCAGCCGCCCTGAGGGGGGGCTAGCCAAAAACATTCAGTACTTC. This sequence encodes CASRPEGGLAKNIQYF.

This chain joins TRBV9 and TRBJ2-5, with a tentative D call TRBD2 (5 bases). Germline V gene lookup returns CDR1 SGDLS and CDR2 YYNGEE. CDR3 length: 15 amino acids. Trimming took off 0 bases at V and 3 bases at J, with 12 bases between the two ends. The CDR3 nucleotides read TGTGCCAGCAGCGTAGTGGCGGGTTATAAAGAGACCCAGTACTTC. This codes for CASSVVAGYKETQYF.

The chain combines TRBV28 with TRBJ2-1; 10 nucleotides match TRBD1. The V gene end was trimmed by 4 bases and the J gene end by 3 bases; junction bases not matched to a gene: 3. There are 15 residues in the CDR3. The germline V gene has CDR1 MDHEN and CDR2 SYDVKM. CDR3 protein: CASSSGTGDYNEQFF. The DNA of the CDR3 is TGTGCCAGCAGTTCCGGGACAGGGGACTACAATGAGCAGTTCTTC. The full variable domain, its missing parts supplied by reference TRBV28 and TRBJ2-1, is DVKVTQSSRYLVKRTGEKVFLECVQDMDHENMFWYRQDPGLGLRLIYFSYDVKMKEKGDIPEGYSVSREKKERFSLILESASTNQTSMYLCASSSGTGDYNEQFFGPGTRLTVL.

This clone is a singleton in its sample. The chain carries TRBV2 and TRBJ2-5, with 7 bases fitting TRBD1. V shed 2 bases and J 3 bases; nucleotides not matched to a gene: 12. Germline V CDR1 and CDR2: SNHLY, FYNNEI. CDR3 length equals 17 residues. The CDR3 here is CASSEKDLGGGEETQYF. DNA of the CDR3: TGTGCCAGCAGTGAAAAGGATTTAGGGGGCGGAGAAGAGACCCAGTACTTC.

The chain is built from TRBV7-9 and TRBJ1-2, with TRBD1 as a possible D gene (6 bases). The CDR3 is made up of 12 amino acids. Trimming removed 5 bases from V and 8 bases from J, with 12 bases in between. Germline CDR1 and CDR2: SEHNR and FQNEAQ (reference sequence). In nucleotides, the CDR3 is TGTGCCAGCAGCCCCCCAGGGGTCGGCTACACCTTC. It is translated as CASSPPGVGYTF.

This clone has just a few counts. The chain recombines TRBV13 with TRBJ2-1, with D possibly matching TRBD2 (7 bases). This CDR3 is built from 16 residues. Looked up from germline, CDR1 is PRHDT and CDR2 is FYEKMQ (reference sequence). Trimming pared 1 base from V and 8 bases from J, leaving 18 bases between. The chain's CDR3 is CASSLDSGGDLDEQFF. The CDR3 DNA reads as TGTGCCAGCAGCTTAGATTCGGGGGGCGATCTAGATGAGCAGTTCTTC.

This chain connects TRBV11-2 to TRBJ2-7; D is undetermined. The CDR3 runs to 12 residues. In germline, CDR1 is SGHAT, CDR2 FQNNGV. Trimming took off 5 bases at V and 3 bases at J, with 8 bases between the two ends. CDR3: CASSPPNYEQYF. Written as DNA, the CDR3 is TGTGCCAGCAGCCCCCCTAACTACGAGCAGTACTTC.

This clone was detected only once. The J gene is TRBJ2-7, the V gene TRBV6-1, with D unresolved. V was shortened by 11 bases and J by 5 bases, with 25 bases between the two germline ends. The CDR3 is 15 amino acids. Germline CDR1 MNHNS, CDR2 SASEGT. CDR3 residues: CAGEQRTAGINEQYF. CDR3 nucleotides: TGTGCCGGCGAACAACGGACCGCCGGAATCAACGAGCAGTACTTC.

The rearrangement joins TRBV5-6 to TRBJ1-2; the match to TRBD1 covers 7 bases. Germline lookup yields CDR1 SGHDT and CDR2 YYEEEE. V trimming: 2 bases; J trimming: 4 bases; junction bases outside the gene matches: 8. This CDR3 region has 15 residues. The CDR3 nucleotides are TGTGCCAGCAGCTTATCACAGGGGCCTGCCTATGGCTACACCTTC. Translation: CASSLSQGPAYGYTF.

The table lists this clone with a count of one. V is TRBV7-9 and J is TRBJ2-1; D remains ambiguous. The germline gives CDR1 SEHNR, CDR2 FQNEAQ (reference sequence). Trimming shortened V by 1 base and J by 2 bases, and 9 bases separated the two germline ends. This CDR3 has 15 amino acids. The CDR3, as DNA: TGTGCCAGCAGCTTAGGGGCCCTACCCTACAATGAGCAGTTCTTC. Translation: CASSLGALPYNEQFF.

The J gene is TRBJ2-6, the V gene TRBV9; 7 bases align to TRBD2. CDR1 and CDR2 from the germline V gene are SGDLS and YYNGEE. After removal of 2 bases from V and 4 bases from J, the junction contained 12 bases not matched to a gene. The CDR3 is made up of 18 amino acids. CDR3 in amino acids: CASSVPSGFGTGANVLTF. The CDR3 DNA follows: TGTGCCAGCAGCGTCCCTAGCGGCTTCGGAACGGGGGCCAACGTCCTGACTTTC.

In regard to this clone: A read error is the likely source, as a far larger clone sits one nucleotide away. J is TRBJ2-7 and V is TRBV19; perhaps TRBD1 as D (5 bases). V was cut by 3 bases and J by 3 bases, with 18 bases left in between. CDR1 and CDR2 from the germline V gene are LNHDA and SQIVND (reference sequence). CDR3 length: 16 residues. CDR3 sequence: CASSILKTDLHYEQYF. CDR3 nucleotides: TGTGCCAGTAGTATCCTAAAGACAGACCTGCACTACGAGCAGTACTTC. Variable domain in full (rest from reference TRBV19 and TRBJ2-7): DGGITQSPKYLFRKEGQNVTLSCEQNLNHDAMYWYRQDPGQGLRLIYYSQIVNDFQKGDIAEGYSVSREKKESFPLTVTSAQKNPTAFYLCASSILKTDLHYEQYFGPGTRLTVT.

The chain carries TRBV5-6 and TRBJ2-7; 9 nucleotides line up with TRBD2. This CDR3 contains 14 residues. The junction had 7 bases not matched to a gene; V was cut back by 2 bases and J by 7 bases. Germline V lookup: CDR1 SGHDT, CDR2 YYEEEE. Here the CDR3 DNA reads TGTGCCAGCAGCTTCGGCGGGAGGGCTGAAGAGCAGTACTTC. Its translation: CASSFGGRAEEQYF.

This chain links TRBV19 with TRBJ2-1; perhaps TRBD1 as D (7 bases). There are 19 residues in the CDR3. Looked up from germline, CDR1 is LNHDA and CDR2 is SQIVND (reference sequence). Trimming left V 4 bases short and J 4 bases short, with 26 bases between. CDR3 DNA sequence: TGTGCCAGTAGTACTTCAAAGACAGGGTTGTGGGGGGATTACAATGAGCAGTTCTTC. This encodes CASSTSKTGLWGDYNEQFF.